Listed below are T cell receptor beta chains from one sample, sequenced in a study of molecular identifiers for immune sequencing clone quantification. TCRdb ran MiXCR on the PCR reads and lists one entry per CDR3 protein. The repertoire holds about half a million distinct CDR3 sequences, with 20% to 25% as singletons. Sequenced sample: naive CD8+ T cells from blood, with Jurkat cell RNA spiked in. The receptors were gathered from a human donor in good health. Some libraries in this study had Jurkat cell RNA spiked in. Both conserved end residues are part of each CDR3. A row's size may be missing; if present it is once, few, many or a size class.

abundance	v_gene	j_gene	CDR3aa
many	TRBV5-4	TRBJ1-4	CASSFGDRSNEKLFF
-	TRBV28	TRBJ2-7	CASSSSGPSYEQYF
many	TRBV6-2/TRBV6-3	TRBJ1-1	CASSATAMNTEAFF
few	TRBV4-1	TRBJ2-5	CASSQLGTGGVETQYF
few	TRBV12-5	TRBJ2-2	CASGIPQGARTGELFF
-	TRBV5-4	TRBJ2-3	CASSLEIGASSTDTQYF
many	TRBV4-1	TRBJ2-7	CASSQEISTYYEQYF
many	TRBV10-3	TRBJ2-7	CAISGLDGEQYF
-	TRBV9	TRBJ2-3	CASSGGGPTSTDTQYF
-	TRBV28	TRBJ1-2	CASSFVRLYGYTF
-	TRBV6-2/TRBV6-3	TRBJ2-1	CASSPLRLSSYNEQFF
few	TRBV7-2	TRBJ2-7	CASSLGTGATYEQYF
-	TRBV25-1	TRBJ2-7	CASSDTGGGEQYF
-	TRBV12-3/TRBV12-4	TRBJ2-2	CASSRPHPSGELFF
many	TRBV28	TRBJ1-1	CASSYDSLIAFF
-	TRBV4-1	TRBJ2-1	CASSRLAGSTSSYNEQFF
-	TRBV30	TRBJ1-5	CAWKTGNQPQHF
-	TRBV5-8	TRBJ2-5	CASSQGDETQYF
few	TRBV5-1	TRBJ2-7	CASSWGDYNYEQYF
few	TRBV7-9	TRBJ2-3	CASSPLLPNTQYF
-	TRBV27	TRBJ2-2	CASSTRQGGTGELFF
many	TRBV28	TRBJ2-7	CASSALETDEQYF
-	TRBV19	TRBJ2-7	CASTSSSGGYEQYF